These T cell receptor beta chains were read from a single sample in a study of control samples from healthy donors and cancer patients. The protocol was immunoSEQ multiplex PCR, while the TCRdb copy is restricted to in-frame clones and leaves out a portion. This sample has 160,000 or so clones; roughly 94% occur once, and the top ten carry roughly 15%. The sequenced sample consisted of PBMCs. The source is a man aged 60 to 75 with colorectal cancer. Each CDR3 is given without its conserved first and last residue. Fields, in order: J gene, V gene, CDR3 protein.

j_gene: TRBJ1-5
v_gene: TRBV28
CDR3aa: ASLETLDQPQH

j_gene: TRBJ2-3
v_gene: TRBV19
CDR3aa: ASSKVRGGDRVADTQY

j_gene: TRBJ2-7
v_gene: TRBV30
CDR3aa: AWSGGHGHEQY

j_gene: TRBJ2-7
v_gene: TRBV27
CDR3aa: ASSFGHLSYEQY

j_gene: TRBJ1-4
v_gene: TRBV9
CDR3aa: ASSPRDRPATNEKLF

j_gene: TRBJ2-1
v_gene: TRBV2
CDR3aa: ASREGPGGEQF

j_gene: TRBJ1-2
v_gene: TRBV19
CDR3aa: ASSIERGGYT

j_gene: TRBJ1-2
v_gene: TRBV11-2
CDR3aa: ASSLTGAEGYT

j_gene: TRBJ2-7
v_gene: TRBV27
CDR3aa: ASSPQGSFPTREQY

j_gene: TRBJ2-5
v_gene: TRBV6-6
CDR3aa: ASSYGELAKETQY